This T cell receptor beta chain was sequenced in a study of T cell repertoires in cytomegalovirus infection. Study-level results: Summed frequency of public TCR beta families distinguished CMV carriers with the relevant HLA.

Via MiXCR, TCRdb re-called the reads, giving one row per CDR3 protein. The repertoire holds roughly 350,000 distinct CDR3 sequences, with roughly a third as singletons. The CDR3 loop spans 13 amino acids. V lost 8 bases, J lost 5 bases, and 7 bases stayed unmatched. The germline V gene encodes CDR1 LNHDA and CDR2 SQIVND (reference sequence). This clonotype was observed a few times. What it recognizes is unknown. The material was cultured PBMCs, obtained from culture after CMV antigen stimulation. The receptor was isolated from a human donor in good health (CMV status not recorded). Some clones in this sample may be carry-over from other donors' samples. The chain combines TRBV19 with TRBJ1-1, with 8 bases identical to TRBD1. CDR3 protein: CASFNRGGTEAFF. CDR3 nucleotide sequence: TGTGCCAGTTTTAACAGGGGGGGGACTGAAGCTTTCTTT.